The 32 T cell receptor beta chains reported below all come from one sample, sequenced in a study of T cell responses to AZD1222 COVID-19 vaccine. Only in-frame clones appear in the TCRdb table, and some are missing; sequencing was by immunoSEQ multiplex PCR. The sample includes more than 85,000 clones, roughly 89% of them seen just once. The sequenced sample was peripheral blood, obtained 28 days after the second AZD1222 dose. The receptors derive from an adult who received the AZD1222 COVID-19 vaccine.

This chain connects TRBV10-2 to TRBJ2-1; 7 bases match TRBD2. The CDR3 runs to 15 residues. J lost 6 bases, V lost 3 bases, and 8 bases had no gene match. Germline V gene lookup returns CDR1 WSHSY and CDR2 SAAADI. The CDR3 sequence: CASSDWGGDVNEQFF. CDR3 nucleotides: TGCGCCAGCAGTGATTGGGGGGGGGATGTCAATGAGCAGTTCTTC.

The chain is built from TRBV28 and TRBJ2-7, with 7 bases aligning to TRBD1. Trimming took 6 bases from V and 2 from J; bases not matched to a gene: 10. Germline V CDR1 and CDR2: MDHEN, SYDVKM. The CDR3 sequence is 15 residues long. The CDR3 nucleotides are TGTGCCAGCAGCCCCCCCGGACAGGACCCCTACGAGCAGTACTTC. Its translation: CASSPPGQDPYEQYF.

This chain joins TRBV7-6 and TRBJ2-7; D is undetermined. Germline CDR1 is SGHVS and CDR2 is FNYEAQ. The CDR3 has 12 amino acids. The V and J ends lost 0 bases and 6 bases respectively, with 6 bases between them. CDR3 sequence reads: CASSLARGEQYF. The CDR3 DNA reads as TGTGCCAGCAGCTTAGCGCGAGGCGAGCAGTACTTC.

This clone was recorded a few times. This rearrangement joins TRBV2 to TRBJ1-3; TRBD1 agrees at 9 bases. Germline V CDR1 and CDR2: SNHLY, FYNNEI. The CDR3 has 15 amino acids. With 4 bases clipped from V and 2 bases from J, the junction kept 3 bases outside the gene matches. The CDR3 region has the DNA TGTGCCAGCAGTGTAAACAGGGGGCCTGGAAACACCATATATTTT. It yields the protein CASSVNRGPGNTIYF.

The CDR3 coding sequence is TGCGCCAGCAGCTTCTCAGGCCCGGGGAGCACTGAAGCTTTCTTT. This translates into CASSFSGPGSTEAFF. J is TRBJ1-1 and V is TRBV5-1; D unresolved. V shed 2 bases and J shed 4 bases, with 15 bases lying between them. The germline V gene has CDR1 SGHRS and CDR2 YFSETQ. The CDR3 sequence is 15 residues long.

This sequence joins TRBV7-2 and TRBJ1-5, with a possible D match to TRBD1 (6 bases). The CDR3 spans 14 residues. Germline V lookup: CDR1 SGHTA, CDR2 FQGNSA. V lost 6 bases and J 1 base, leaving 10 bases between the germline ends. The DNA of the CDR3 is TGTGCCAGCAGTTCAGGGGAGAGCAATCAGCCCCAGCATTTT. Its protein product is CASSSGESNQPQHF.

The V and J genes are TRBV2 and TRBJ1-5; 8 positions match TRBD1. Germline CDR1 and CDR2: SNHLY and FYNNEI. This CDR3 region has 14 residues. V trimming: 4 bases; J trimming: 6 bases; junction bases outside the gene matches: 5. The CDR3 nucleotides read TGTGCCAGCAGTGGGGCAGGGGGCGTTCAGCCCCAGCATTTT. It codes for CASSGAGGVQPQHF.

V is TRBV6-5 and J is TRBJ2-3, with 9 bases lining up with TRBD2. Unmatched junction bases numbered 8, after V lost 6 bases and J lost 10 bases. Germline CDR1 MNHEY, CDR2 SVGAGI. This CDR3 contains 13 residues. The CDR3 loop is CASRFGLAPAQYF. CDR3 nucleotides: TGTGCCAGCAGGTTCGGACTAGCGCCGGCGCAGTATTTT.

This clone was seen only once. The V gene is TRBV5-6, the J gene TRBJ1-5; 9 bases fit TRBD1. With V trimmed by 2 bases and J by 1 base, 10 bases remained unmatched. The CDR3 extends over 18 amino acids. Germline V CDR1 and CDR2: SGHDT, YYEEEE. CDR3 nucleotide sequence: TGTGCCAGCAGCTTCGGGACAGGGAATTTACGAAGCAATCAGCCCCAGCATTTT. Protein: CASSFGTGNLRSNQPQHF.

Only one count was recorded for this clone. This sample also contains other DNA sequences that code for the same CDR3. The chain's CDR3 is CASSSDNSYEQYF. In DNA, the CDR3 is TGCGCCAGCAGCTCGGACAACTCCTACGAGCAGTACTTC. The chain couples TRBV5-1 to TRBJ2-7; a weak D match, TRBD1 (5 bases). Germline V gives CDR1 SGHRS, CDR2 YFSETQ. The length of the CDR3 is 13 residues. Trimming cost V 3 bases and J 0 bases, with 7 bases left between them.

The V call is TRBV10-1, the J call TRBJ2-7; 10 bases are a match to TRBD2. Germline CDR1 and CDR2: WNHNN and SYGVQD (reference sequence). The CDR3 runs 13 residues. Losses at the gene ends were 6 bases for V and 7 bases for J; bases not matched to a gene: 6. CDR3 in amino acids: CASSLAGVREQYF. CDR3 nucleotides: TGCGCCAGCAGCCTAGCGGGAGTCCGGGAGCAGTACTTC.

Only a few counts were recorded for this clone. CDR3 nucleotide sequence: TGTGCCAGCGGGCCCGTGGGAAGAAGAGCAACTAATGAAAAACTGTTTTTT. Protein product: CASGPVGRRATNEKLFF. The chain has TRBV9 and TRBJ1-4; D ambiguous. Deletions cut 7 bases from V and 0 bases from J, with 19 bases between. This CDR3 comprises 17 residues. Germline assignment: CDR1 SGDLS and CDR2 YYNGEE.

The chain employs TRBV19 and TRBJ2-1; maybe TRBD1 (6 bases). V gave up 6 bases and J gave up 5 bases, with 20 bases separating them. CDR1 and CDR2 from the germline V gene are LNHDA and SQIVND (reference sequence). The CDR3 contains 16 residues. The CDR3 nucleotides are TGTGCCAGTAGCAGAGGGACACTCGCTCCAAACAATGAGCAGTTCTTC. Translating gives CASSRGTLAPNNEQFF.

The chain carries TRBV27 and TRBJ2-2; perhaps TRBD2 as D (6 bases). Germline CDR1 MNHEY, CDR2 SMNVEV (reference sequence). The CDR3 length is 18 residues. Trimming removed 1 base from V and 4 bases from J, with 19 bases in between. CDR3 sequence reads: CASSLFSSVGLGTGELFF. CDR3 nucleotide sequence: TGTGCCAGCAGTTTATTTTCTAGCGTAGGCCTGGGCACCGGGGAGCTGTTTTTT.

The chain links TRBV15 to TRBJ2-5, with 10 bases lining up with TRBD1. The CDR3 sequence is 17 residues long. Germline V gene data show CDR1 as LNHNV and CDR2 as YYDKDF (reference sequence). With 5 bases clipped from V and 4 bases from J, the junction kept 13 bases outside the gene matches. CDR3 in DNA: TGTGCCACCAGCGGGGACAGGGGCGACACTATTAGAGAGACCCAGTACTTC. It yields the protein CATSGDRGDTIRETQYF.

CDR3 loop: CAGAGGLYEKLFF. CDR3 nucleotide sequence: TGTGCCGGGGCTGGGGGGCTGTATGAAAAACTGTTTTTT. This sequence joins TRBV6-5 and TRBJ1-4; maybe TRBD1 (6 bases). Trimming removed 11 bases at V and 6 bases at J, with 16 bases between. Germline V gene sequence: CDR1 MNHEY, CDR2 SVGAGI. This CDR3 is 13 amino acids long.

The chain joins TRBV2 to TRBJ2-1; D tentatively reads TRBD1 or TRBD2 (5 bases each). Germline V gene lookup returns CDR1 SNHLY and CDR2 FYNNEI. With 6 bases removed from V and 6 bases from J, the gap between germline ends came to 6 bases. The CDR3 loop spans 11 amino acids. The CDR3 sequence is CASRGVNEQFF. CDR3 nucleotides: TGTGCCAGCAGGGGGGTCAATGAGCAGTTCTTC.

V gene TRBV7-9 combines with J gene TRBJ2-2; TRBD1 agrees at 7 bases. Germline V CDR1 and CDR2: SEHNR, FQNEAQ (reference sequence). After removal of 5 bases from V and 9 bases from J, the junction contained 12 bases not matched to a gene. The CDR3 sequence is 15 residues long. CDR3 loop: CASSPSNQGGRELFF. Written as DNA, the CDR3 is TGTGCCAGCAGCCCAAGTAATCAAGGGGGCCGGGAGCTGTTTTTT.

The V gene is TRBV7-9, the J gene TRBJ1-2; D is perhaps TRBD1 (6 bases). This CDR3 comprises 11 residues. In germline, CDR1 is SEHNR, CDR2 FQNEAQ (reference sequence). Trimming left V 2 bases short and J 13 bases short, with 11 bases between. The CDR3 protein is CASSLNREVTF. CDR3 coding DNA: TGTGCCAGCAGCTTAAACAGGGAGGTCACCTTC. The variable domain in full, with the rest retrieved from reference TRBV7-9 and TRBJ1-2, is DTGVSQNPRHKITKRGQNVTFRCDPISEHNRLYWYRQTLGQGPEFLTYFQNEAQLEKSRLLSDRFSAERPKGSFSTLEIQRTEQGDSAMYLCASSLNREVTFGSGTRLTVV.

V usage is TRBV6-5 and J usage is TRBJ1-5, with D possibly TRBD1 on 5 matching bases. V shed 2 bases and J shed 0 bases, with 8 bases lying between them. The CDR3 consists of 15 residues. From germline, CDR1 is MNHEY and CDR2 SVGAGI. DNA of the CDR3: TGTGCCAGCAGTTACCTGGGGGGTAGCAATCAGCCCCAGCATTTT. This gives the protein CASSYLGGSNQPQHF.

The J gene is TRBJ1-3, the V gene TRBV12-3 or TRBV12-4; no firm D call. The CDR3 covers 12 residues. The V gene lost 7 bases and the J gene lost 0 bases, with 4 bases spanning the gap. The CDR3 sequence: CASTLSGNTIYF. Written as DNA, the CDR3 is TGTGCCAGCACCCTCTCTGGAAACACCATATATTTT.

This chain links TRBV7-3 with TRBJ2-3; D is unclear. Trimming pared 2 bases from V and 4 bases from J, leaving 10 bases between. The CDR3 is 14 residues long. The germline V gene has CDR1 SGHTA and CDR2 FQGTGA. CDR3 bases: TGTGCCAGCAGCTTAGTTAAGGGCGCAGATACGCAGTATTTT. Translation gives CASSLVKGADTQYF.

As regards this clone: The sample has other DNA sequences that encode this CDR3 too. V is TRBV9 and J is TRBJ2-2; 8 bases are shared with TRBD1. The CDR3 consists of 15 residues. CDR1 and CDR2 from the germline V gene are SGDLS and YYNGEE. The V gene end was trimmed by 0 bases and the J gene end by 4 bases; junction bases not matched to a gene: 2. The DNA of the CDR3 is TGTGCCAGCAGCGTAGCCACAGGGGGCACCGGGGAGCTGTTTTTT. Translating it yields CASSVATGGTGELFF.

V and J are TRBV27 and TRBJ2-7; D remains unclear. The germline V gene encodes CDR1 MNHEY and CDR2 SMNVEV (reference sequence). This CDR3 contains 12 residues. V lost 2 bases to trimming and J lost 4 bases, with 6 bases between them. The CDR3: CASSLTFYEQYF. In DNA form, the CDR3 reads TGTGCCAGCAGTTTAACCTTTTACGAGCAGTACTTC.

This sequence joins TRBV9 and TRBJ2-3, with 7 bases lining up with TRBD2. This CDR3 contains 16 residues. V shed 4 bases and J 7 bases; nucleotides not matched to a gene: 15. Germline V gives CDR1 SGDLS, CDR2 YYNGEE. Written as DNA, the CDR3 is TGTGCCAGCAGCCCCCTAGCGGACCCGCGCATGAATACGCAGTATTTT. The encoded protein is CASSPLADPRMNTQYF. The full variable domain, completed using reference TRBV9 and TRBJ2-3, is DSGVTQTPKHLITATGQRVTLRCSPRSGDLSVYWYQQSLDQGLQFLIQYYNGEERAKGNILERFSAQQFPDLHSELNLSSLELGDSALYFCASSPLADPRMNTQYFGPGTRLTVL.

The V call is TRBV6-1, the J call TRBJ1-1; D remains unclear. The length of the CDR3 is 14 residues. V lost 3 bases and J lost 3, with 11 bases in between. The germline V gene has CDR1 MNHNS and CDR2 SASEGT. Written as DNA, the CDR3 is TGTGCCAGCAGTGAGCGGGTGGGCGACACTGAAGCTTTCTTT. This sequence encodes CASSERVGDTEAFF.

The gene calls are TRBV27 and TRBJ2-1; 7 nucleotides line up with TRBD2. Unmatched junction bases numbered 7, after V lost 3 bases and J lost 5 bases. This CDR3 comprises 15 residues. Germline CDR1 is MNHEY and CDR2 is SMNVEV (reference sequence). CDR3 sequence reads: CASSFAGRGDNEQFF. CDR3 nucleotides: TGTGCCAGCAGTTTCGCGGGGAGGGGAGACAATGAGCAGTTCTTC.

The V gene is TRBV10-2, the J gene TRBJ1-2, with D perhaps matching TRBD1 (5 bases). The V end lost 3 bases, the J end lost 8 bases, and 13 bases lay between the germline ends. The CDR3 spans 13 residues. Germline V lookup: CDR1 WSHSY, CDR2 SAAADI. CDR3 in DNA: TGCGCCAGCAGTGACAGGGCATCTCGGGGCTACACCTTC. Protein product: CASSDRASRGYTF.

In this sample, this clone turned up a few times. The genes are TRBV28 and TRBJ1-1; no firm D call. V was cut by 3 bases and J by 2 bases, with 7 bases left in between. This CDR3 comprises 13 residues. From germline, CDR1 is MDHEN and CDR2 SYDVKM. Written as DNA, the CDR3 is TGTGCCAGCAGTTTCCGTACTAACACTGAAGCTTTCTTT. Its protein is CASSFRTNTEAFF.

This chain uses TRBV27 with TRBJ1-2; D is unresolved. Germline V gives CDR1 MNHEY, CDR2 SMNVEV (reference sequence). Trimming took off 4 bases at V and 8 bases at J, with 11 bases between the two ends. The CDR3 loop spans 12 amino acids. CDR3 loop: CASSSAGEGYTF. The CDR3 nucleotides read TGTGCCAGCAGTTCAGCAGGAGAAGGCTACACCTTC.

The DNA of the CDR3 is TGTGCCAGTAGTGAGGCAGGAGAGATCTATGGCTACACCTTC. Protein: CASSEAGEIYGYTF. The V call is TRBV19, the J call TRBJ1-2; D is unclear. Germline assignment: CDR1 LNHDA and CDR2 SQIVND (reference sequence). The V gene lost 5 bases and the J gene lost 4 bases, with 14 bases spanning the gap. The CDR3 runs 14 residues.

V usage is TRBV4-1 and J usage is TRBJ2-2; D tentatively fits TRBD1 or TRBD2 (5 bases each). The germline V gene encodes CDR1 MGHRA and CDR2 YSYEKL. This CDR3 contains 16 residues. The V and J ends lost 1 base and 3 bases respectively, with 12 bases between them. The CDR3 is CASSQGNRGDTGELFF. The CDR3 bases are TGCGCCAGCAGCCAAGGTAACCGAGGGGACACCGGGGAGCTGTTTTTT.